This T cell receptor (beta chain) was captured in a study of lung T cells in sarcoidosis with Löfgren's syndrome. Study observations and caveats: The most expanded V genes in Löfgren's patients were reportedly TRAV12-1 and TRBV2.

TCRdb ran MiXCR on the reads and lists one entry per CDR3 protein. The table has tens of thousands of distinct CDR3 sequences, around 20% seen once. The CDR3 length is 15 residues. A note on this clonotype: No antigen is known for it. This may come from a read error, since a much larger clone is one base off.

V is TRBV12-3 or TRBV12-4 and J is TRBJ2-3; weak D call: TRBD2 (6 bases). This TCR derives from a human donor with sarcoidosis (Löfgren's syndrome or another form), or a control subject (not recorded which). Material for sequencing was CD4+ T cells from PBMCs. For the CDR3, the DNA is TGTGCCAGCAGTTTACTAGCGTACCTCACAGATACGCATTATTTT. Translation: CASSLLAYLTDTHYF.